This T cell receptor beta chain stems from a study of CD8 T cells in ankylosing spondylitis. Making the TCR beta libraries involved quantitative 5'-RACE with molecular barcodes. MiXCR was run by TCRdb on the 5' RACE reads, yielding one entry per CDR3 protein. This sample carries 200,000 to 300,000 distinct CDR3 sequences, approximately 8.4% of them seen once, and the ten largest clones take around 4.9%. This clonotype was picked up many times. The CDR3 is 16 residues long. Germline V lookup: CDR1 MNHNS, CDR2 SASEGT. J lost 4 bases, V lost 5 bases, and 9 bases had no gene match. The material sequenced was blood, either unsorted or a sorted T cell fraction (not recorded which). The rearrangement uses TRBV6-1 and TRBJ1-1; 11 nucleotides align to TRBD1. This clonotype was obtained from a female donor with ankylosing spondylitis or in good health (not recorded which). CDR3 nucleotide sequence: TGTGCCAGCAGTCTCCGCCGCGGGACAGGGGGCACTGAAGCTTTCTTT. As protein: CASSLRRGTGGTEAFF.